This T cell receptor beta chain came from a study of regulatory T cells in long-lasting Graves disease. Overall study context: The definition of persistent Graves' disease was over 5 years of antithyroid drugs with positive TSH receptor antibodies. Points from the study as a whole: Persistent disease showed a preference for TRBV28, TRBJ1-2 and TRBJ2-5. Persistent patients had more shared public clonotypes (around 2,800) than new patients (about 1,000). Only peripheral blood was studied, not thyroid tissue.

This clonotype was picked up a small number of times. Antigen specificity is unknown. CDR3 length: 15 amino acids. Germline lookup yields CDR1 SGHRS and CDR2 YFSETQ. The junction had 10 bases not matched to a gene; V was cut back by 3 bases and J by 5 bases. Arm-PCR of CDR3 regions with iRepertoire HTBI primers generated TCR beta libraries. TCRdb ran MiXCR on the multiplex PCR reads and lists one entry per CDR3 protein. The data contain more than 300,000 distinct CDR3 sequences, about 23% of them singletons. Time point of the sample: persistent/refractory GD, antithyroid drugs over 5 years with positive TRAb. TCR sequences were obtained from RNA taken from PBMCs.

This chain joins TRBV5-1 and TRBJ2-7; 8 positions match TRBD1. The sample was peripheral blood mononuclear cells (PBMCs), taken when the disease was refractory, from a patient treated with antithyroid drugs. This TCR was recovered from a woman aged 40 to 50 with Graves disease. The CDR3 sequence is CASSYSDRGLNEQYF. The CDR3 region has the DNA TGCGCCAGCAGCTACTCCGACAGGGGTTTAAACGAGCAGTACTTC.